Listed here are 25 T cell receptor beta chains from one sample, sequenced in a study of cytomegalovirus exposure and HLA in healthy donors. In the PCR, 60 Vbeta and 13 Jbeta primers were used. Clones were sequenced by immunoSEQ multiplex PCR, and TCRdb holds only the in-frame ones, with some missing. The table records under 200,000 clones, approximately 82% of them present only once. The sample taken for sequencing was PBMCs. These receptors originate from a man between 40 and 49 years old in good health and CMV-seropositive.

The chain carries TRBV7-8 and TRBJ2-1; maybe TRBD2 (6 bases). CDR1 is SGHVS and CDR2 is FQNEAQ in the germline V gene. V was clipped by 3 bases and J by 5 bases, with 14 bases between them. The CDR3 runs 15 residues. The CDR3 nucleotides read TGTGCCAGCAGCTTGGCGGGGAGCACCAACAATGAGCAGTTCTTC. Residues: CASSLAGSTNNEQFF.

The CDR3 bases are TGTGCCAGCAGTCCTCTAGCGGGAGGGCCCCGGGAGCAGTTCTTC. Its protein is CASSPLAGGPREQFF. V usage is TRBV6-5 and J usage is TRBJ2-1, with 12 positions matching TRBD2. Germline trimming cut 5 bases from V and 10 bases from J; bases unmatched to any gene: 9. Germline CDR1 MNHEY, CDR2 SVGAGI. The CDR3 spans 15 residues.

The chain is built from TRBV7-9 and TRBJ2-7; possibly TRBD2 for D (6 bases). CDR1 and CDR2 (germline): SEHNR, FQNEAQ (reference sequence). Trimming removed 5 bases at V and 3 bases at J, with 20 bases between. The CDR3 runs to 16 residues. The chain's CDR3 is CASSPPASASLYEQYF. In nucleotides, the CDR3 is TGTGCCAGCAGCCCCCCCGCTAGCGCGAGCCTCTACGAGCAGTACTTC.

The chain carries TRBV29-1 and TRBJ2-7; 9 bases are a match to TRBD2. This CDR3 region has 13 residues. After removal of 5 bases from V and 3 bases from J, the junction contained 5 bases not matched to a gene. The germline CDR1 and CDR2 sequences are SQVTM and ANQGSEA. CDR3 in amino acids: CSVPGLASYEQYF. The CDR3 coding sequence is TGCAGCGTTCCCGGACTAGCGAGCTACGAGCAGTACTTC.

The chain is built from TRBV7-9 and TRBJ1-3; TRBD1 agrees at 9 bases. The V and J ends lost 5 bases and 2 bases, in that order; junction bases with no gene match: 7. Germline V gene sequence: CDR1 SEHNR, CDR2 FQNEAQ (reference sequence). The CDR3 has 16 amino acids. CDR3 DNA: TGTGCCAGCAGCCCTTACCGGGACAGGGCTGGAAACACCATATATTTT. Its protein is CASSPYRDRAGNTIYF.

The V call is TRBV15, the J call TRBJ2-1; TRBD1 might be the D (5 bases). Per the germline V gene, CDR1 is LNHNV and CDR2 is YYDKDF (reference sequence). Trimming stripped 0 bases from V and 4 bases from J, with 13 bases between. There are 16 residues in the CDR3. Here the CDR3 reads CATSRDWNRLYNEQFF. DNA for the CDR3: TGTGCCACCAGCAGAGATTGGAACAGGCTGTACAATGAGCAGTTCTTC.

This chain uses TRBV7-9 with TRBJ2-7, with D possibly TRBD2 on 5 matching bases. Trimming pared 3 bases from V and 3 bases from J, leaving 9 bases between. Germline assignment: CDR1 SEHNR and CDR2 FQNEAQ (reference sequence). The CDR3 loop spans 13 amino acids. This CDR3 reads CASSFGMDYEQYF. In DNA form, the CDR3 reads TGTGCCAGCAGCTTCGGGATGGACTACGAGCAGTACTTC.

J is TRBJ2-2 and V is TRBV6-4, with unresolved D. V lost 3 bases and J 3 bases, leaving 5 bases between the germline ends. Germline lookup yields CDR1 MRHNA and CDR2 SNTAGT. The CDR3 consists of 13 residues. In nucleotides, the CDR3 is TGTGCCAGCAGTGAACGGGACACCGGGGAGCTGTTTTTT. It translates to CASSERDTGELFF.

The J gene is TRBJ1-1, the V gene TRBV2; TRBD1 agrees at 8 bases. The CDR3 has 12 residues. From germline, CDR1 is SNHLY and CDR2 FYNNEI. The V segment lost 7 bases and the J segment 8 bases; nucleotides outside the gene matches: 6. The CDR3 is CASTPRTGEAFF. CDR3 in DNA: TGTGCCAGCACCCCCAGGACAGGGGAAGCTTTCTTT.

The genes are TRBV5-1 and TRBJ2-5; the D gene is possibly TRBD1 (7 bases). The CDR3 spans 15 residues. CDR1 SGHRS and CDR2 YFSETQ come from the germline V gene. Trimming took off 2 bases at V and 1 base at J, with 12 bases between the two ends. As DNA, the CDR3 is TGCGCCAGCAGCTTCCAGGGGGGAACCCAAGAGACCCAGTACTTC. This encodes CASSFQGGTQETQYF.

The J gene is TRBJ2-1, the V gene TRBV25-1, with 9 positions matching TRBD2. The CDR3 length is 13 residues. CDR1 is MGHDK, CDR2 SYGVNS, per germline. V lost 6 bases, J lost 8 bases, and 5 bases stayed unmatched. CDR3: CASRSSGDHEQFF. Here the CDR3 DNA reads TGTGCCAGCAGGTCTAGCGGGGACCATGAGCAGTTCTTC.

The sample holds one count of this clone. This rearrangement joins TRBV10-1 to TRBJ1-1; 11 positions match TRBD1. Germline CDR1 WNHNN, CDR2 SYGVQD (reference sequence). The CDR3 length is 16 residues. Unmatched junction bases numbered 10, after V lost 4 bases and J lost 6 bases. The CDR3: CASSGPGQGAIPEAFF. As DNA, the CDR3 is TGCGCCAGCAGTGGGCCTGGACAGGGGGCGATTCCTGAAGCTTTCTTT.

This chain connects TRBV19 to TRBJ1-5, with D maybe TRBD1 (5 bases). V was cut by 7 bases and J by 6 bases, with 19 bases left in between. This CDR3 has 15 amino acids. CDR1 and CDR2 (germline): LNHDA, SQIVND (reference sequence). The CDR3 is CASTGDRRRGQPQHF. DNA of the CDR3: TGTGCCAGTACGGGGGACCGGCGGCGAGGTCAGCCCCAGCATTTT.

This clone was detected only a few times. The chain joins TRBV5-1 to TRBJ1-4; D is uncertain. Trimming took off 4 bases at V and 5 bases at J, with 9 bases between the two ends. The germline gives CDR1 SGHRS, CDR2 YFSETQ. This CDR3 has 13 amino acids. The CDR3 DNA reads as TGCGCCAGCAGCCCCGACTCAAATGAAAAACTGTTTTTT. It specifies CASSPDSNEKLFF.

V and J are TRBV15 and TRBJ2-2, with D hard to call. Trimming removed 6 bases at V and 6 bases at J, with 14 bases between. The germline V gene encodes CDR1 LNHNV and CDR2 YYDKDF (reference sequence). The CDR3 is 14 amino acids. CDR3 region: CATSRYSPPGELFF. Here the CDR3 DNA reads TGTGCCACCAGTCGGTACAGTCCGCCCGGGGAGCTGTTTTTT.

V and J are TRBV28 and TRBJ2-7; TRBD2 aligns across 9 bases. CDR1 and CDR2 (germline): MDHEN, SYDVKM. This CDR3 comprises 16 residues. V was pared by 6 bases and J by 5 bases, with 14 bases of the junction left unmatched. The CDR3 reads CASRYSGGLALNEQYF. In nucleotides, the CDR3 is TGTGCCAGCAGATACTCGGGGGGACTAGCATTAAACGAGCAGTACTTC.

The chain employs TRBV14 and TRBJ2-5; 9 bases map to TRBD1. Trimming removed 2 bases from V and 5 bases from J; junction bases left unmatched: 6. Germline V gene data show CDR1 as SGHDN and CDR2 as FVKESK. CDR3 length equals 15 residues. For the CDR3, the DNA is TGTGCCAGCAGCCAAACAACAGGGGGCTGGGAGACCCAGTACTTC. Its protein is CASSQTTGGWETQYF.

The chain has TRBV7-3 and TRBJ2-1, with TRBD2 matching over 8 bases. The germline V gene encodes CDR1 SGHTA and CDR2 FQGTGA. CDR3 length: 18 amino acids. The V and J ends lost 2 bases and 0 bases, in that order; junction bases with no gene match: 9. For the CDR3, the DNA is TGTGCCAGCAGCTTACGACGGGAGGGCCCCCTCTCCTACAATGAGCAGTTCTTC. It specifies CASSLRREGPLSYNEQFF.

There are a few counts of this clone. The CDR3 here is CASSDSQGEKLFF. Written as DNA, the CDR3 is TGTGCCAGCAGTGATTCTCAGGGTGAAAAACTGTTTTTT. The V and J genes are TRBV6-1 and TRBJ1-4; perhaps TRBD1 as D (5 bases). The ends were cut back, 3 bases at V and 7 bases at J, with 9 bases in the middle. This CDR3 is built from 13 residues. Looked up from germline, CDR1 is MNHNS and CDR2 is SASEGT.

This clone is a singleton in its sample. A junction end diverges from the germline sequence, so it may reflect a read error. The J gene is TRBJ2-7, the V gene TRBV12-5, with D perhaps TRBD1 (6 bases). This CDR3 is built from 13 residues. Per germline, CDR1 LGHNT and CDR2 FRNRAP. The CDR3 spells CASGSAGAYGQYF. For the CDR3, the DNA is TGTGCTAGTGGTTCCGCAGGGGCTTACGGGCAGTACTTC.

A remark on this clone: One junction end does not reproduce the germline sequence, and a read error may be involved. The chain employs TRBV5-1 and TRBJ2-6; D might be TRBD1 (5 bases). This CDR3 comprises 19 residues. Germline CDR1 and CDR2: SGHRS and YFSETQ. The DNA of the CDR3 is TGCGCCAGCAGCCGAAGCGAAGGCCTCAGTGCCTCTGGGGCCAACGGCCTGACTTTC. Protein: CASSRSEGLSASGANGLTF.

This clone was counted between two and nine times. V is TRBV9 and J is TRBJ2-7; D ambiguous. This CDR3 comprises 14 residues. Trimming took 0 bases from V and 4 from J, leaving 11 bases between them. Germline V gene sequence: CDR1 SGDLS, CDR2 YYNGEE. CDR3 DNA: TGTGCCAGCAGCGTAGGTCGCCACGGGTACGAGCAGTACTTC. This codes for CASSVGRHGYEQYF.

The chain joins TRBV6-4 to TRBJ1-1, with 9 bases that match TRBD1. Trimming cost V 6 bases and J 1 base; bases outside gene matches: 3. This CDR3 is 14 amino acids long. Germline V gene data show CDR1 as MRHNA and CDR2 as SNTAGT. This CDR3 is CASRGTGRNTEAFF. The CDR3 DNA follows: TGTGCCAGCAGGGGGACAGGGCGGAACACTGAAGCTTTCTTT.

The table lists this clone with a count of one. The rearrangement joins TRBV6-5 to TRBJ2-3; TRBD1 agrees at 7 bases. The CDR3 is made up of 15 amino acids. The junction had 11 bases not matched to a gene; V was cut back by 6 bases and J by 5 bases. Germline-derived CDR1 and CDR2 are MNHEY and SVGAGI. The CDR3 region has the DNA TGTGCCAGCAGCCCAGACAGGGATGTAAAAGATACGCAGTATTTT. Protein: CASSPDRDVKDTQYF.

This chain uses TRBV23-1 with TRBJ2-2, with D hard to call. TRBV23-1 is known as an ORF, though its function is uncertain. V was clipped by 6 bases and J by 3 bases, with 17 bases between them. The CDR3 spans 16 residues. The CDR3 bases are TGCGCCAGCAGGCCAACGGGTCTAAATTACACCGGGGAGCTGTTTTTT. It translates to CASRPTGLNYTGELFF.